Below are 7 T cell receptor beta chains sequenced from a single sample in a study of beta chain features in type 1 diabetes. As every portion of the isolated RNA was reverse transcribed, the sequencing read expressed TCRB transcripts. Using immunoSEQ multiplex PCR, the repertoire was profiled, and TCRdb retains in-frame clones only, with some absent. Found here are 450,000 to 600,000 clones, over 25% of them singletons; the top ten hold around 0.065%. The sample was naive CD4+ T cells from blood. Receptors originate from a man aged 18 to 29 in good health.

This clone was detected once. The rearrangement joins TRBV5-6 to TRBJ2-3; D uncertain. This CDR3 contains 14 residues. With 2 bases removed from V and 4 bases from J, the gap between germline ends came to 11 bases. Germline V CDR1 and CDR2: SGHDT, YYEEEE. The CDR3 reads CASSFRLLPDTQYF. The CDR3 DNA follows: TGTGCCAGCAGCTTCCGGCTTCTGCCAGATACGCAGTATTTT. The full variable domain, in which reference TRBV5-6 and TRBJ2-3 provide the parts outside the CDR3, is DAGVTQSPTHLIKTRGQQVTLRCSPKSGHDTVSWYQQALGQGPQFIFQYYEEEERQRGNFPDRFSGHQFPNYSSELNVNALLLGDSALYLCASSFRLLPDTQYFGPGTRLTVL.

This clone turned up a few times. The chain employs TRBV9 and TRBJ1-2, with D possibly being TRBD1 (5 bases). The CDR3 extends over 15 amino acids. V dropped 0 bases and J dropped 4 bases, with 13 bases sitting between them. CDR1 is SGDLS, CDR2 YYNGEE, per germline. CDR3 bases: TGTGCCAGCAGCGTAGTAGACAGCAGTTCCTATGGCTACACCTTC. Protein sequence: CASSVVDSSSYGYTF.

The chain joins TRBV29-1 to TRBJ1-1; D is unclear. The CDR3 is made up of 12 amino acids. Deletions cut 8 bases from V and 0 bases from J, with 10 bases between. Germline lookup yields CDR1 SQVTM and CDR2 ANQGSEA. The CDR3 DNA sequence: TGCAGCACGACACGGGTGAACACTGAAGCTTTCTTT. Amino acid sequence: CSTTRVNTEAFF.

This clone was counted only a few times. The chain uses TRBV6-5 and TRBJ2-3; D unresolved. The CDR3 spans 14 residues. Germline CDR1 reads MNHEY; CDR2 reads SVGAGI. Trimming left V 6 bases short and J 1 base short, with 11 bases between. The CDR3 DNA follows: TGTGCCAGCAGCCGTGCGATCGGCACAGATACGCAGTATTTT. Translating gives CASSRAIGTDTQYF.

This clone has more than one count but fewer than ten. The chain joins TRBV30 to TRBJ2-4; D is possibly TRBD2 (6 bases). The CDR3 runs 16 residues. The germline gives CDR1 GTSNPN, CDR2 SVGIG (reference sequence). Trimming shortened V by 4 bases and J by 0 bases, and 16 bases separated the two germline ends. The CDR3: CAWNLGRDLAKNIQYF. CDR3 bases: TGTGCCTGGAATTTGGGGCGGGACCTAGCCAAAAACATTCAGTACTTC.

The chain links TRBV19 to TRBJ2-2, with D possibly TRBD1 on 5 matching bases. Germline V lookup: CDR1 LNHDA, CDR2 SQIVND (reference sequence). The CDR3 has 13 residues. Trimming removed 5 bases at V and 7 bases at J, with 11 bases between. CDR3 residues: CASSLQGSGELFF. The CDR3, as DNA: TGTGCCAGTAGTCTTCAGGGAAGCGGGGAGCTGTTTTTT.

As to this clone: The identical CDR3 is also encoded by other nucleotide sequences in the sample. CDR3 nucleotide sequence: TGTGCCAGCAGCCTCTCCTACGAGCAGTACTTC. Protein sequence: CASSLSYEQYF. The V gene is TRBV7-9, the J gene TRBJ2-7, with D uncertain. This CDR3 spans 11 amino acids. V was shortened by 5 bases and J by 0 bases, with 2 bases between the two germline ends. CDR1 is SEHNR, CDR2 FQNEAQ, per germline (reference sequence).